This T cell receptor (beta chain) stems from a study of blood T cell repertoires in COVID-19. Per germline, CDR1 SGHVT and CDR2 SQSDAQ. J was trimmed by 6 bases and V by 8 bases; bases with no gene match: 7. The CDR3 sequence is 13 residues long. Only in-frame clones appear in the TCRdb table, and some are missing; sequencing was by immunoSEQ multiplex PCR. The profile shows approximately 150,000 clones, 88% of them singletons. Material: peripheral blood. The TCR was taken from a woman aged 45-59 years with acute or convalescent COVID-19. V and J are TRBV7-4 and TRBJ2-1, with 7 bases lining up with TRBD1. The CDR3 loop is CASGQVSVNEQFF. The CDR3 region has the DNA TGTGCCAGCGGACAGGTAAGCGTCAATGAGCAGTTCTTC.